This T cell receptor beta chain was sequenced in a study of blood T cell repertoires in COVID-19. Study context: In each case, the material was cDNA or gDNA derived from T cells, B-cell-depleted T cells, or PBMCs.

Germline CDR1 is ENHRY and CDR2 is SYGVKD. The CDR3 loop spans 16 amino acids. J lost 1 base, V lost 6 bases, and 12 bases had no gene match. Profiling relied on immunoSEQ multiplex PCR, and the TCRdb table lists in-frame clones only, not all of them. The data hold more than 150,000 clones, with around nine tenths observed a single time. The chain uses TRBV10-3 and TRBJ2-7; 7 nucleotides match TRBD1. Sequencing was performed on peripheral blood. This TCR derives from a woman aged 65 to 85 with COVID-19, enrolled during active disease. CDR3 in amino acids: CAIRGRTGDDSYEQYF. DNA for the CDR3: TGTGCCATCAGAGGCCGGACAGGCGATGATTCCTACGAGCAGTACTTC.